This entry is about one T cell receptor beta chain. Its cognate antigen is unknown. Germline CDR1 reads SGHAT; CDR2 reads FQNNGV. CDR3 length equals 16 residues. V was clipped by 1 base and J by 8 bases; unmatched bases: 6. These data are taken from a study of OX40 agonist ivuxolimab in advanced cancers. About the study: Checkpoint inhibitors had been given previously to around 38% of patients. Study-level points and caveats: At 0.1 to 3.0 mg/kg, clonal expansion of CD4+ and CD8+ blood T cells had occurred by week 6. The mean number of expanded clones was higher in CD8+ T cells than in CD4+.

Patients were ineligible given autoimmune disease history or systemic immunosuppression. Assay: immunoSEQ multiplex PCR; the TCRdb copy retains only in-frame clones and omits some. The sample records about 58,000 clones, approximately 87% being singletons. J is TRBJ2-1 and V is TRBV11-2, with 12 bases matching TRBD2. This specimen was CD4+ or CD8+ T cells sorted from blood, taken in a trial of the OX40 agonist ivuxolimab. The clonotype was recovered from an adult with an advanced solid tumor such as melanoma, head and neck, liver or kidney cancer. This CDR3 reads CASSLGASGGADEQFF. CDR3 DNA: TGTGCCAGCAGCTTAGGGGCTAGCGGGGGGGCCGATGAGCAGTTCTTC. Full variable domain (outside the CDR3, taken from reference TRBV11-2 and TRBJ2-1): EAGVAQSPRYKIIEKRQSVAFWCNPISGHATLYWYQQILGQGPKLLIQFQNNGVVDDSQLPKDRFSAERLKGVDSTLKIQPAKLEDSAVYLCASSLGASGGADEQFFGPGTRLTVL.